This entry is about one TCR beta chain. Its target is not known. Primers included in the PCR were 60 Vbeta and 13 Jbeta primers. TCRdb's copy holds only in-frame clones and misses some; the assay was immunoSEQ multiplex PCR. The table has fewer than 250,000 clones, roughly 77% seen once. These data come from a study of cytomegalovirus exposure and HLA in healthy donors. Findings of the study overall: There were 150 to 200 TCR beta chains listed as cytomegalovirus-associated. Later analysis placed DRB1 highest and HLA-C lowest in TCR association rates, which differed by HLA locus.

Germline V gene data show CDR1 as SGHVS and CDR2 as FQNEAQ. V shed 7 bases and J 6 bases; nucleotides not matched to a gene: 5. This CDR3 contains 13 residues. The receptor was derived from a male donor in good health and CMV-seropositive. The sequencing sample was made of PBMCs. This chain links TRBV7-8 with TRBJ2-2; the match to TRBD2 covers 7 bases. The CDR3 sequence: CASTPLAAGELFF. The CDR3, as DNA: TGTGCCAGCACCCCCCTAGCGGCCGGGGAGCTGTTTTTT.